This is a list of T cell receptor beta chains from one sample in a study of blood T cell repertoires in COVID-19. Sequencing used immunoSEQ multiplex PCR; TCRdb keeps in-frame clones, though not all of them. The sample has about 100,000 clones; over 65% are singletons. Specimen: peripheral blood. All receptors come from a human donor in a cohort sampled during active COVID-19. CDR3s include the opening cysteine and the closing phenylalanine or tryptophan. A D gene is named only where the DNA matches it firmly. Expanded clones get a size class; other rows say once, few or many, or leave the size out.

TRBV28,TRBJ2-7,TRBD2,-,TGTGCCAGCAGTTTGGGTAGCGGGGGCGGTGAGCAGTACTTC,CASSLGSGGGEQYF
TRBV7-9,TRBJ1-1,-,few,TGTGCCAGCAGCTTTGCCCTTGGAGGCACTGAAGCTTTCTTT,CASSFALGGTEAFF
TRBV5-8,TRBJ2-3,-,-,TGTGCCAGCAGCCCCATAGTAGGGGGTCAAGATACGCAGTATTTT,CASSPIVGGQDTQYF
TRBV5-6,TRBJ1-2,TRBD1,-,TGTGCCAGCAGCAGGGACAGCTTAGGGGACTATGGCTACACCTTC,CASSRDSLGDYGYTF
TRBV25-1,TRBJ1-3,-,-,TGTGCCAGCGGAAAAGGGACACCCTCTGGAAACACCATATATTTT,CASGKGTPSGNTIYF
TRBV4-1,TRBJ1-1,TRBD1,-,TGCGCCAGCAGCCAACCCCATAACAGGGGCACTGAAGCTTTCTTT,CASSQPHNRGTEAFF
TRBV11-2,TRBJ2-1,-,-,TGTGCCAGCAGCTTAATCGCGGGAACCTACAATGAGCAGTTCTTC,CASSLIAGTYNEQFF
TRBV6-2/TRBV6-3,TRBJ2-7,-,-,TGTGCCAGCAGTCACCGGGGCTCCTACGAGCAGTACTTC,CASSHRGSYEQYF
TRBV5-5,TRBJ1-1,-,-,TGTGCCAGCAGCCAAGGGACATCCATGAACACTGAAGCTTTCTTT,CASSQGTSMNTEAFF
TRBV4-3,TRBJ2-1,-,-,TGCGCCAGCAGCCAACCCGGTAATCTGAATGAGCAGTTCTTC,CASSQPGNLNEQFF
TRBV6-5,TRBJ2-3,TRBD1,once,TGTGCCAGCAGTTTTGGGACAGCCTCCCGTGCGCAGTATTTT,CASSFGTASRAQYF
TRBV7-2,TRBJ2-3,-,-,TGTGCCAGCAGCTTAGGACCTCCGGGTAGAACGCAGTATTTT,CASSLGPPGRTQYF
TRBV4-1,TRBJ2-3,-,-,TGCGCCAGCAGTCCTCTACCTAAAGGGGAGGGCACAGATACGCAGTATTTT,CASSPLPKGEGTDTQYF
TRBV14,TRBJ1-2,TRBD1,once,TGTGCCAGCAGCCCGGACAGGGGCTATGGCTACACCTTC,CASSPDRGYGYTF
TRBV3-1/TRBV3-2,TRBJ1-5,-,few,TGTGCCAGCAGCAAGACAAGTAATAGCAATCAGCCCCAGCATTTT,CASSKTSNSNQPQHF
TRBV11-2,TRBJ1-4,TRBD1,-,TGTGCCAGCAGCTCTCAATCCGGACAGGGTGAAAAACTGTTTTTT,CASSSQSGQGEKLFF
TRBV6-6,TRBJ2-7,-,-,TGTGCCAGCAGTTCAACTAGCCTTCTCTACGAGCAGTACTTC,CASSSTSLLYEQYF
TRBV14,TRBJ1-1,-,-,TGTGCCAGCAGCCGCGTGAACACTGAAGCTTTCTTT,CASSRVNTEAFF
TRBV18,TRBJ1-1,-,-,TGTGCCAGCTCGGCAATGAACACTGAAGCTTTCTTT,CASSAMNTEAFF
TRBV11-2,TRBJ2-3,-,-,TGTGCCAGCAGAGCCGGGACTGCAACAGATACGCAGTATTTT,CASRAGTATDTQYF
TRBV20-1,TRBJ1-2,-,many,TGCAGTGCTAGAAGGGGGAGGGACACCTTC,CSARRGRDTF
TRBV5-4,TRBJ2-1,-,-,TGTGCCAGCAGCTTGTCGGCTGAAGCGGGTGAGCAGTTCTTC,CASSLSAEAGEQFF
TRBV5-8,TRBJ2-1,TRBD1,-,TGTGCCAGCAGCCCGGGACAGGGGGTTTTGCATGAGCAGTTCTTC,CASSPGQGVLHEQFF
TRBV10-1,TRBJ2-1,TRBD1,-,TGCGCCAGCAGCACCTCCGGGACAGGGGCGATTATTTACAATGAGCAGTTCTTC,CASSTSGTGAIIYNEQFF
TRBV25-1,TRBJ2-3,TRBD1,-,TGTGCCAGCAGTGAATCCCGGGACAGGGCAGATACGCAGTATTTT,CASSESRDRADTQYF
TRBV6-2/TRBV6-3,TRBJ2-7,-,-,TGTGCCAGCAGTTACAGGACAGCTACCTACGAGCAGTACTTC,CASSYRTATYEQYF
TRBV7-9,TRBJ2-3,-,-,TGTGCCAGCAGCTTTACGGCAGATACGCAGTATTTT,CASSFTADTQYF
TRBV3-1/TRBV3-2,TRBJ1-2,TRBD1,-,TGTGCCAGCAGCCAGGGACAGGGGTCTGGCTACACCTTC,CASSQGQGSGYTF
TRBV6-1,TRBJ2-3,TRBD2,-,TGTGCCAGCAGTGAAAACGTAGCGGGGGGGACAGATACGCAGTATTTT,CASSENVAGGTDTQYF
TRBV5-1,TRBJ2-2,TRBD1,-,TGCGCCAGCAGCTTGACTTCAGGGGGATTGACCGGGGAGCTGTTTTTT,CASSLTSGGLTGELFF
TRBV6-1,TRBJ2-7,-,-,TGTGCCAGCAGTGAAAAACCTCGGCCGGAAGGGGTGCAGTACTTC,CASSEKPRPEGVQYF
TRBV5-1,TRBJ2-7,-,-,TGCGCCAGCAATGAGGAACAGGCTAAGAAGCAGTACTTC,CASNEEQAKKQYF
TRBV7-9,TRBJ2-3,-,-,TGTGCCAGCAGCTTAGTCGGAGATACGCAGTATTTT,CASSLVGDTQYF
TRBV5-1,TRBJ2-2,TRBD1,-,TGCGCCAGCAGCTTAGGACAGGCTGTGGCCACCGGGGAGCTGTTTTTT,CASSLGQAVATGELFF
TRBV19,TRBJ1-1,-,-,TGTGCCAGTAGCAAACAGGGTCCTGCTGAAGCTTTCTTT,CASSKQGPAEAFF
TRBV7-9,TRBJ1-1,-,-,TGTGCCAGCAGCTTCAGGGATCTCAACACTGAAGCTTTCTTT,CASSFRDLNTEAFF
TRBV21-1,TRBJ2-4,-,-,TGTGCCAGCAGCACGAGACAGGGTGAATCTCTAGCCAAAAACATTCAGTACTTC,CASSTRQGESLAKNIQYF
TRBV28,TRBJ2-1,TRBD1,-,TGTGCCAGCAGCAGACAGGGTAGTAATGAGCAGTTCTTC,CASSRQGSNEQFF
TRBV12-3/TRBV12-4,TRBJ2-7,-,-,TGTGCCAGCAGTTTAGTAGGGGGTTACGAGCAGTACTTC,CASSLVGGYEQYF
TRBV6-6,TRBJ2-7,-,-,TGTGCCAGCAGTTACCGCCGACTAGATGAGCAGTACTTC,CASSYRRLDEQYF
TRBV24-1,TRBJ1-1,-,-,TGTGCCACCAGTGATCCCCGGGGGAGGGGGACTGAAGCTTTCTTT,CATSDPRGRGTEAFF
TRBV28,TRBJ1-2,-,-,TGTGCCAGCAGTTTACTTAACTATGGCTACACCTTC,CASSLLNYGYTF
TRBV2,TRBJ2-2,-,-,TGTGCCAGCAGTGCAGGGATTATAGGCACCGGGGAGCTGTTTTTT,CASSAGIIGTGELFF
TRBV10-3,TRBJ2-5,-,-,TGTGCCATCAGTGGGGTAGGGGGGGCCAAAGAGACCCAGTACTTC,CAISGVGGAKETQYF
TRBV4-3,TRBJ1-6,-,-,TGCGCCAGCAGCCAAGATCGTGCAGGGCCTAATTCACCCCTCCACTTT,CASSQDRAGPNSPLHF
TRBV10-3,TRBJ1-3,TRBD1,-,TGTGCCATCAGGCAGACAGGGGAAGGAAACACCATATATTTT,CAIRQTGEGNTIYF
TRBV18,TRBJ1-2,TRBD1,-,TGTGCCAGCTCTCCGGACAGGGAATATGGCTACACCTTC,CASSPDREYGYTF
TRBV30,TRBJ2-1,TRBD2,-,TGTGCCTGGAGTGTGGGGACTAGCGGCAATGAGCAGTTCTTC,CAWSVGTSGNEQFF
TRBV14,TRBJ1-1,-,few,TGTGCCAGCAGCCAAGAATGGAGGGGCACTGAAGCTTTCTTT,CASSQEWRGTEAFF
TRBV11-2,TRBJ2-5,-,-,TGTGCCAGCAGCTTAGGGACAGCTCCGTACCAAGAGACCCAGTACTTC,CASSLGTAPYQETQYF
TRBV5-1,TRBJ1-4,-,-,TGCGCCAGCAGCTTGGGGGCTTCGCTGTATGAAAAACTGTTTTTT,CASSLGASLYEKLFF
TRBV7-2,TRBJ2-5,-,-,TGTGCCAGCAGCCTATACCGCACGAGCGCGGAGACCCAGTACTTC,CASSLYRTSAETQYF
TRBV5-5,TRBJ1-3,-,-,TGTGCCAGCAGCTTGGTCCCGGGATCCTCTGGAAACACCATATATTTT,CASSLVPGSSGNTIYF